The 14 T cell receptor beta chains presented below share a single source sample, sequenced in a study of Graves' ophthalmopathy and Graves' hyperthyroidism. As the template, RNA transcripts were used to amplify TCR beta CDR3 regions. The first round was an RT-PCR with HTBI primers, and the second round was a multiplex PCR. TCRdb re-called the multiplex PCR reads through MiXCR, storing one row per CDR3 protein. Of about 1.1 million distinct CDR3 sequences in the sample, around a third were seen once. The sequenced sample consisted of peripheral blood or thyroid tissue (not recorded which). These receptors came from an adult man with Graves' hyperthyroidism.

V is TRBV7-2 and J is TRBJ2-7; D might be TRBD2 (6 bases). Germline V gene sequence: CDR1 SGHTA, CDR2 FQGNSA. There are 16 residues in the CDR3. V lost 5 bases to trimming and J lost 1 base, with 18 bases between them. CDR3 residues: CASSKSGQEVSYEQYF. The CDR3 bases are TGTGCCAGCAGCAAAAGCGGGCAGGAGGTTTCCTACGAGCAGTACTTC.

This chain links TRBV18 with TRBJ2-7; D is unclear. Germline V lookup: CDR1 KGHSH, CDR2 LQKENI. The CDR3 has 12 residues. Trimming left V 0 bases short and J 7 bases short, with 7 bases between. Here the CDR3 reads CASSPPNREQYF. The CDR3 coding sequence is TGTGCCAGCTCACCACCGAATCGGGAGCAGTACTTC.

Many counts were recorded for this clonotype. This chain joins TRBV6-5 and TRBJ1-5, with TRBD1 as a possible D gene (5 bases). The CDR3 covers 13 residues. The ends were cut back, 7 bases at V and 6 bases at J, with 13 bases in the middle. Germline assignment: CDR1 MNHEY and CDR2 SVGAGI. CDR3 in amino acids: CASNHGGGQPQHF. The CDR3 nucleotides are TGTGCCAGCAACCACGGGGGAGGTCAGCCCCAGCATTTT.

A note on this clonotype: This may be a read error, as it is one base from a much larger clone. The chain recombines TRBV7-2 with TRBJ2-7; D may be TRBD1 (5 bases). Germline V lookup: CDR1 SGHTA, CDR2 FQGNSA. The CDR3 is 17 amino acids. V was shortened by 5 bases and J by 4 bases, with 24 bases between the two germline ends. For the CDR3, the DNA is TGTGCCAGCAGCCACAGGAGCCATCCCCCACCGGTTTACGAGCAGTACTTC. This encodes CASSHRSHPPPVYEQYF.

This clonotype was seen at least ten times. This chain links TRBV7-6 with TRBJ2-5; 7 bases fit TRBD1. J was trimmed by 5 bases and V by 5 bases; bases with no gene match: 14. Germline lookup yields CDR1 SGHVS and CDR2 FNYEAQ. The CDR3 loop spans 16 amino acids. The CDR3 region has the DNA TGTGCCAGCAGCCCCGAACAGGACAGGCCTGGGGAGACCCAGTACTTC. Protein product: CASSPEQDRPGETQYF.

This clonotype showed up many times. V and J are TRBV15 and TRBJ2-5; tentatively, D is TRBD1 or TRBD2 (5 bases each). The CDR3 has 14 amino acids. Trimming removed 7 bases from V and 6 bases from J, with 18 bases in between. Germline V gene lookup returns CDR1 LNHNV and CDR2 YYDKDF (reference sequence). CDR3: CATNPGPLSKTQYF. The DNA of the CDR3 is TGTGCCACCAACCCGGGACCCTTGTCGAAGACCCAGTACTTC.

This clonotype showed up many times. This chain connects TRBV20-1 to TRBJ1-5, with D unresolved. V was shortened by 3 bases and J by 1 base, with 16 bases between the two germline ends. CDR3 size: 16 residues. Per germline, CDR1 DFQATT and CDR2 SNEGSKA (reference sequence). CDR3 in DNA: TGCAGTGCTAGTCGACCGAGCGTGGGGAGCAATCAGCCCCAGCATTTT. Translating it yields CSASRPSVGSNQPQHF.

This clonotype was seen a few times. The J gene is TRBJ2-5, the V gene TRBV7-6; D possibly corresponds to TRBD2 (6 bases). This CDR3 comprises 13 residues. Germline V gene sequence: CDR1 SGHVS, CDR2 FNYEAQ. Trimming took off 5 bases at V and 2 bases at J, with 9 bases between the two ends. The CDR3 here is CASSGGTQETQYF. The CDR3 DNA reads TGTGCCAGCAGCGGCGGGACTCAAGAGACCCAGTACTTC.

This clonotype was counted many times. The chain couples TRBV20-1 to TRBJ1-1, with D unresolved. This CDR3 comprises 11 residues. Germline V gene data show CDR1 as DFQATT and CDR2 as SNEGSKA (reference sequence). CDR3 protein: CSAPANTEAFF. For the CDR3, the DNA is TGCAGCGCCCCGGCGAACACTGAAGCTTTCTTT.

The chain joins TRBV20-1 to TRBJ2-7; D not certain. The CDR3 is made up of 16 amino acids. V lost 0 bases, J lost 5 bases, and 20 bases lay in between. Germline assignment: CDR1 DFQATT and CDR2 SNEGSKA (reference sequence). The CDR3 spells CSARDWSGRSSHEQYF. CDR3 coding DNA: TGCAGTGCTAGAGATTGGTCAGGACGTTCGTCTCACGAGCAGTACTTC.

This clonotype showed up just a few times. CDR3 sequence (DNA): TGTGCCAGCAGCTATATTACAGGTACCGCTGATGGCTACACCTTC. Translating it yields CASSYITGTADGYTF. This chain connects TRBV5-6 to TRBJ1-2; D may be TRBD1 (5 bases). Germline V gives CDR1 SGHDT, CDR2 YYEEEE. With 3 bases removed from V and 6 bases from J, the gap between germline ends came to 18 bases. The CDR3 runs to 15 residues.

The chain has TRBV2 and TRBJ2-2; TRBD1 or TRBD2 may be the D gene (5 bases each). Germline lookup yields CDR1 SNHLY and CDR2 FYNNEI. This CDR3 contains 12 residues. V lost 4 bases to trimming and J lost 11 bases, with 11 bases between them. The CDR3 region has the DNA TGTGCCAGCAGTGTAGGGGACCGAGAGCTGTTTTTT. It encodes CASSVGDRELFF.

The chain carries TRBV12-3 or TRBV12-4 and TRBJ2-2, with 8 positions matching TRBD1. The CDR3 runs 15 residues. V shed 6 bases and J 2 bases; nucleotides not matched to a gene: 5. The DNA of the CDR3 is TGTGCCAGCAGACTACAGGGGGGCAACACCGGGGAGCTGTTTTTT. It is translated as CASRLQGGNTGELFF.

This clonotype was found a few times. The gene calls are TRBV7-2 and TRBJ2-5, with 10 nucleotides matching TRBD2. CDR3 length: 15 amino acids. CDR1 is SGHTA, CDR2 FQGNSA, per germline. The ends lost 5 bases at V and 0 bases at J; junction bases unmatched: 3. The CDR3 is CASSKGLANQETQYF. The CDR3 DNA reads TGTGCCAGCAGCAAGGGACTAGCGAACCAAGAGACCCAGTACTTC.